This T cell receptor beta chain derives from a study of control samples from healthy donors and cancer patients. The repertoire was sequenced with immunoSEQ multiplex PCR; TCRdb's copy has only in-frame clones and lacks some. This table holds 230,000 or so clones, about 95% found once. The CDR3 is 15 amino acids. Germline assignment: CDR1 SGHDT and CDR2 YYEEEE. After removal of 4 bases from V and 2 bases from J, the junction contained 3 bases not matched to a gene. The clonotype was recovered from a man in his forties or fifties in good health. The J gene is TRBJ2-6, the V gene TRBV5-6, with 7 positions matching TRBD1. Sequenced sample: blood. The CDR3 DNA is TGTGCCAGCAGCACGACAGGGCCTGGGGCCAACGTCCTGACTTTC. This sequence encodes CASSTTGPGANVLTF.